This entry lists 18 T cell receptor beta chains sequenced from one sample in a study of STAT5B mutations in CD4+ large granular lymphocyte leukemia. Using immunoSEQ multiplex PCR, the repertoire was profiled, and TCRdb retains in-frame clones only, with some absent. This table holds 48,000 or so clones, 60% to 75% found once. Sample: CD4+ T cells from blood buffy coats. These receptors were collected from a human donor in good health.

V gene TRBV27 combines with J gene TRBJ2-7; 7 nucleotides line up with TRBD1. There are 14 residues in the CDR3. Trimming took 5 bases from V and 2 from J; bases not matched to a gene: 6. Germline CDR1 MNHEY, CDR2 SMNVEV (reference sequence). CDR3 sequence reads: CASSPLDRPYEQYV. Here the CDR3 DNA reads TGTGCCAGCAGTCCGTTGGACAGGCCCTACGAGCAGTACGTC.

V and J are TRBV7-2 and TRBJ2-1; D remains ambiguous. V was pared by 1 base and J by 9 bases, with 4 bases between. Germline values: CDR1 SGHTA, CDR2 FQGNSA. The CDR3 spans 11 residues. The CDR3 sequence is CASSLGIEQFF. The CDR3 DNA reads TGTGCCAGCAGCTTAGGCATTGAGCAGTTCTTC.

This clone has only one observation. CDR3 sequence: CASSAPFRTDTQYF. For the CDR3, the DNA is TGTGCCAGCAGCGCCCCGTTCCGCACAGATACGCAGTATTTT. The chain has TRBV14 and TRBJ2-3; D ambiguous. V lost 5 bases and J 1 base, leaving 10 bases between the germline ends. This CDR3 has 14 amino acids. Germline-derived CDR1 and CDR2 are SGHDN and FVKESK.

The V gene is TRBV7-2, the J gene TRBJ2-3; 7 nucleotides agree with TRBD1. Germline trimming cut 5 bases from V and 2 bases from J; bases unmatched to any gene: 7. Per the germline V gene, CDR1 is SGHTA and CDR2 is FQGNSA. The CDR3 runs 15 residues. CDR3: CASSVGGWVTDTQYF. The CDR3 DNA reads as TGTGCCAGCAGCGTAGGGGGCTGGGTCACAGATACGCAGTATTTT.

Only a few counts were recorded for this clone. The rearrangement joins TRBV5-1 to TRBJ1-1; 9 bases are shared with TRBD1. Germline V lookup: CDR1 SGHRS, CDR2 YFSETQ. The CDR3 covers 16 residues. Trimming cost V 4 bases and J 0 bases; bases outside gene matches: 7. For the CDR3, the DNA is TGCGCCAGCAGCCCGGACAGGGGTTACATGAACACTGAAGCTTTCTTT. Translation: CASSPDRGYMNTEAFF.

The chain combines TRBV15 with TRBJ2-1; weak D call: TRBD2 (7 bases). Germline CDR1 reads LNHNV; CDR2 reads YYDKDF (reference sequence). With 1 base removed from V and 6 bases from J, the gap between germline ends came to 19 bases. The CDR3 is 17 residues long. The CDR3 loop is CATSRVRGGTTVNEQFF. CDR3 nucleotide sequence: TGTGCCACCAGCAGAGTTAGGGGGGGAACAACGGTCAATGAGCAGTTCTTC.

This chain joins TRBV7-9 and TRBJ1-1, with unresolved D. Trimming stripped 5 bases from V and 4 bases from J, with 14 bases between. The CDR3 contains 14 residues. Germline V gene lookup returns CDR1 SEHNR and CDR2 FQNEAQ (reference sequence). Here the CDR3 DNA reads TGTGCCAGCAGCCCTAATCTAGCGAGCACTGAAGCTTTCTTT. Its protein product is CASSPNLASTEAFF.

The chain carries TRBV30 and TRBJ1-4; 8 bases map to TRBD1. The germline V gene has CDR1 GTSNPN and CDR2 SVGIG (reference sequence). The length of the CDR3 is 16 residues. J gave up 7 bases and V 1 base, and 11 bases lay outside the gene matches. This chain's CDR3 is CAWSADRTGFFEKLFF. The CDR3 DNA is TGTGCCTGGAGTGCGGACCGGACAGGGTTTTTTGAAAAACTGTTTTTT.

The rearrangement links TRBV9 to TRBJ2-5; 12 positions agree with TRBD1. V shed 0 bases and J 5 bases; nucleotides not matched to a gene: 5. The germline gives CDR1 SGDLS, CDR2 YYNGEE. This CDR3 has 16 amino acids. CDR3 amino acids: CASSVAGTGGWETQYF. CDR3 bases: TGTGCCAGCAGCGTAGCCGGGACAGGGGGCTGGGAGACCCAGTACTTC.

This clone has a handful of counts. CDR3 coding DNA: TGTGCCAGCAGTTCGGGGGACAGGGCGCTCTCAGGGTCGCAGTATTTT. Its translation: CASSSGDRALSGSQYF. This sequence joins TRBV27 and TRBJ2-3, with TRBD1 matching over 9 bases. Germline V gene sequence: CDR1 MNHEY, CDR2 SMNVEV (reference sequence). V dropped 4 bases and J dropped 10; count of bases not matched to a gene: 15. There are 16 residues in the CDR3.

This clone was seen only once. V gene TRBV19 combines with J gene TRBJ2-7; D may be TRBD2 (6 bases). Germline CDR1 is LNHDA and CDR2 is SQIVND (reference sequence). The length of the CDR3 is 13 residues. Trimming removed 5 bases from V and 6 bases from J, with 14 bases in between. The CDR3 region is CASSPQAGGEQYV. Here the CDR3 DNA reads TGTGCCAGTAGTCCCCAGGCCGGGGGCGAGCAGTACGTC.

In this sample, this clone turned up a few times. CDR3 coding DNA: TGTGCCAGCTCCCCAGGGTGGAACACTGAAGCTTTCTTT. Protein: CASSPGWNTEAFF. The V gene is TRBV25-1, the J gene TRBJ1-1, with D perhaps matching TRBD1 (5 bases). Germline-derived CDR1 and CDR2 are MGHDK and SYGVNS. Trimming cost V 8 bases and J 1 base, with 11 bases left between them. This CDR3 is 13 amino acids long. Combining the CDR3 with reference TRBV25-1 and TRBJ1-1 gives the whole variable domain EADIYQTPRYLVIGTGKKITLECSQTMGHDKMYWYQQDPGMELHLIHYSYGVNSTEKGDLSSESTVSRIRTEHFPLTLESARPSHTSQYLCASSPGWNTEAFFGQGTRLTVV.

This clone was counted a few times. V gene TRBV4-2 combines with J gene TRBJ1-1; D is undetermined. V dropped 2 bases and J dropped 3 bases, with 7 bases sitting between them. Germline CDR1 reads LGHNA; CDR2 reads YNFKEQ. The CDR3 has 13 amino acids. CDR3 protein: CASSQLWDTEAFF. CDR3 nucleotide sequence: TGTGCCAGCAGCCAACTGTGGGACACTGAAGCTTTCTTT.

The chain combines TRBV5-1 with TRBJ2-5; D might be TRBD2 (6 bases). The germline V and J ends were trimmed by 4 bases and 5 bases, with 18 bases remaining between them. Germline values: CDR1 SGHRS, CDR2 YFSETQ. This CDR3 contains 15 residues. As DNA, the CDR3 is TGCGCCAGCAGCATAATACGGGGAGGTCAGGAGACCCAGTACTTC. It specifies CASSIIRGGQETQYF.

V gene TRBV11-2 combines with J gene TRBJ2-2, with 7 nucleotides matching TRBD1. Germline lookup yields CDR1 SGHAT and CDR2 FQNNGV. The junction had 6 bases not matched to a gene; V was cut back by 2 bases and J by 6 bases. The CDR3 is 15 amino acids. The CDR3 sequence is CASSLPTGDAGELFF. The DNA of the CDR3 is TGTGCCAGCAGCTTACCCACAGGGGACGCCGGGGAGCTGTTTTTT.

This clone came up a few times. The junction shows a germline mismatch at one end, possibly a read error. The chain joins TRBV11-2 to TRBJ2-1; 9 nucleotides match TRBD2. Germline V gene lookup returns CDR1 SGHAT and CDR2 FQNNGV. This CDR3 has 16 amino acids. This chain's CDR3 is CASSLGSSGAYNEQFF. CDR3 sequence (DNA): TGTGCCAGTAGCTTAGGGTCTAGCGGGGCATACAATGAGCAGTTCTTC. Combining the CDR3 with reference TRBV11-2 and TRBJ2-1 gives the whole variable domain EAGVAQSPRYKIIEKRQSVAFWCNPISGHATLYWYQQILGQGPKLLIQFQNNGVVDDSQLPKDRFSAERLKGVDSTLKIQPAKLEDSAVYLCASSLGSSGAYNEQFFGPGTRLTVL.

The chain carries TRBV7-9 and TRBJ2-1; 14 nucleotides match TRBD2. This CDR3 is 16 amino acids long. The germline V gene encodes CDR1 SEHNR and CDR2 FQNEAQ (reference sequence). V shed 3 bases, J shed 5 bases, and the junction held 3 bases outside the gene matches. CDR3 region: CASSFGLAGGHNEQFF. The CDR3 DNA reads as TGTGCCAGCAGCTTCGGACTAGCGGGGGGTCACAATGAGCAGTTCTTC.

The CDR3 reads CASSFEGFPAWGAGELFF. The CDR3 DNA sequence: TGTGCCAGCAGTTTTGAAGGCTTTCCGGCCTGGGGCGCCGGGGAGCTGTTTTTT. The rearrangement links TRBV27 to TRBJ2-2; a weak D match, TRBD1 (5 bases). The CDR3 totals 18 residues. Trimming pared 3 bases from V and 6 bases from J, leaving 23 bases between. From germline, CDR1 is MNHEY and CDR2 SMNVEV (reference sequence).